A selection of T cell receptor beta chains follows, all from one sample in a study of beta chain features in type 1 diabetes. Only in-frame clones appear in the TCRdb table, and some are missing; sequencing was by immunoSEQ multiplex PCR. The sample has 200,000 to 300,000 clones, about a tenth seen once. The sequencing input was naive CD4+ T cells from blood. All receptors derive from a man aged 25 to 45 with type 1 diabetes. Each CDR3 is given with its conserved first and last residue. The D gene is left open where the match is weak. Not all rows give a size; the values are once, few, many and, for expanded clones, a class.

TRBV18,NA,TRBJ2-7,NA,13,TGTGCCAGCTCGAAGACTGACTCCTACGAGCAGTACTTC,CASSKTDSYEQYF
TRBV5-1,NA,TRBJ2-1,NA,12,TGCGCCAGCAGTACTAGCTACAATGAGCAGTTCTTC,CASSTSYNEQFF
TRBV2,NA,TRBJ1-2,NA,13,TGTGCCAGCAGTGTACAGGGAAACTATGGCTACACCTTC,CASSVQGNYGYTF
TRBV11-1,NA,TRBJ2-5,TRBD2,16,TGTGCCAGCAGCCCTCGACTAGCGGGGGGGCAAGAGACCCAGTACTTC,CASSPRLAGGQETQYF
TRBV12-5,NA,TRBJ2-7,TRBD1,16,TGTGCTAGTGGTTTGGAGACGACAGGGGGAGGCTACGAGCAGTACTTC,CASGLETTGGGYEQYF
TRBV15,NA,TRBJ2-3,NA,11,TGTGCCACCACCTCGGAGAATACGCAGTATTTT,CATTSENTQYF
TRBV28,NA,TRBJ2-7,TRBD1,12,TGTGCCAGCAGTACGACAGGTCAGGGGGCGTACTTC,CASSTTGQGAYF
TRBV7-3,NA,TRBJ2-4,NA,17,TGTGCCAGCAGCTTAATGGGGAAGGGGGTAACCAAAAACATTCAGTACTTC,CASSLMGKGVTKNIQYF
TRBV4-3,few,TRBJ2-7,NA,14,TGCGCCAGCAGCCAAGAGCCCCACAGACGCGAGCAGTACTTC,CASSQEPHRREQYF
TRBV29-1,few,TRBJ1-2,TRBD1,11,TGCAGCGTTGGGCAGGGGGAGGGCTACACCTTC,CSVGQGEGYTF
TRBV4-1,NA,TRBJ1-1,TRBD1,18,TGCGCCAGCAGCCGGGAGTGGGCGACAGGGGATATCGGCCGTGAAGCTTTCTTT,CASSREWATGDIGREAFF
TRBV6-1,few,TRBJ1-2,TRBD1,14,TGTGCCAGCAGAGGGACAGGGGGCCTCTATGGCTACACCTTC,CASRGTGGLYGYTF
TRBV5-1,NA,TRBJ2-7,TRBD1,14,TGCGCCAGCAGCTTGCAGGGGGCGCAGGACGAGCAGTACTTC,CASSLQGAQDEQYF
TRBV30,few,TRBJ1-1,TRBD1,13,TGTGCCTTTTCTCACAGGGGGCGTACTGAAGCTTTCTTT,CAFSHRGRTEAFF
TRBV6-1,NA,TRBJ1-1,NA,14,TGTGCCAGCAGTGGATCGACAGCGAACACTGAAGCTTTCTTT,CASSGSTANTEAFF
TRBV7-9,few,TRBJ2-7,NA,12,TGTGCCAGCAGCTTAACGGCGGACGAGCAGTACTTC,CASSLTADEQYF
TRBV18,few,TRBJ2-7,NA,14,TGTGCCAGCTCACCCGGTGCCGGGGGTGAGAAGCAGTACTTC,CASSPGAGGEKQYF